This paragraph reports one T cell receptor beta chain. The germline V and J ends were trimmed by 10 bases and 4 bases, with 11 bases remaining between them. In germline, CDR1 is MNHNY, CDR2 SVGAGI (reference sequence). There are 12 residues in the CDR3. Method: immunoSEQ multiplex PCR; TCRdb's copy keeps in-frame clones and lacks some. This sample has about 73,000 clones, with 80% to 90% found just once. These data belong to a study of blood T cell repertoires in COVID-19. Study overall: Sample material is recorded as cDNA or gDNA derived from T cells, B-cell-depleted T cells, or PBMCs.

V is TRBV6-6 and J is TRBJ2-1, with a weak D call TRBD1 (6 bases). The source of this sequence is a woman in her 70s with acute or convalescent COVID-19. The specimen was peripheral blood. In DNA, the CDR3 is TGTGCCATAAGACAGGTATACAATGAGCAGTTCTTC. This encodes CAIRQVYNEQFF.